This TCR beta chain was obtained from a study of OX40 agonist ivuxolimab in advanced cancers. Across the whole study: Patients with prior anti-PD-1, anti-PD-L1 or anti-CTLA-4 therapy were eligible; roughly 40% had some. Whole-study results and caveats: The authors also found low normalized T-cell clonal expansion in some nonresponders. CD4+ T cells averaged fewer expanded clones than CD8+ T cells.

Remarks on this clone: Its antigen is still unknown.

TCRdb keeps only in-frame clones here, not all; method: immunoSEQ multiplex PCR. Of approximately 70,000 clones listed, 85% to 90% were seen once; the top ten hold 0.85% to 1%. Germline V lookup: CDR1 SGHTS, CDR2 YDEGEE. The CDR3 runs to 14 residues. V gave up 0 bases and J gave up 7 bases, with 13 bases separating them. This receptor was identified in an adult with an advanced solid tumor such as melanoma, head and neck, liver or kidney cancer. The rearrangement uses TRBV5-8 and TRBJ2-5; D remains ambiguous. The sample in question was CD4+ or CD8+ T cells sorted from blood, obtained in a trial of the OX40 agonist ivuxolimab. As DNA, the CDR3 is TGTGCCAGCAGCTTGGGGACCAGCACGGGGACCCAGTACTTC. Its translation: CASSLGTSTGTQYF. The whole variable domain, filled in from reference TRBV5-8 and TRBJ2-5, reads EAGVTQSPTHLIKTRGQQATLRCSPISGHTSVYWYQQALGLGLQFLLWYDEGEERNRGNFPPRFSGRQFPNYSSELNVNALELEDSALYLCASSLGTSTGTQYFGPGTRLLVL.